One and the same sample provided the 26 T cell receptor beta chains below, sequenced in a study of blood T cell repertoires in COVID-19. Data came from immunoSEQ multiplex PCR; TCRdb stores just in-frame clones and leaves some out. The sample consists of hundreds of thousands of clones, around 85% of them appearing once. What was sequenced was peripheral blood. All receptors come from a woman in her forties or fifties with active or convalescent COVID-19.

The chain's CDR3 is CASSIARLAGSSYNEQFF. Written as DNA, the CDR3 is TGTGCCAGTAGTATAGCCCGACTAGCGGGGAGCTCCTACAATGAGCAGTTCTTC. The chain uses TRBV19 and TRBJ2-1, with 11 bases aligning to TRBD2. Unmatched junction bases numbered 5, after V lost 1 base and J lost 0 bases. Per the germline V gene, CDR1 is LNHDA and CDR2 is SQIVND (reference sequence). The CDR3 runs to 18 residues.

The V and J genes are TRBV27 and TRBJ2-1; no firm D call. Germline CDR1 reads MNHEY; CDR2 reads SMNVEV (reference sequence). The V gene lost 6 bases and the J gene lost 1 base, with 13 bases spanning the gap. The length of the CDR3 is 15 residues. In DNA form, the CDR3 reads TGTGCCAGCAGCCACGGAGTTAGTTCCTACAATGAGCAGTTCTTC. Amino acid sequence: CASSHGVSSYNEQFF.

This CDR3 is CASSSRAQPSLNTEAFF. The CDR3 bases are TGCGCCAGCAGCTCCAGAGCACAGCCCTCTTTGAACACTGAAGCTTTCTTT. V and J are TRBV5-1 and TRBJ1-1; D not certain. V was cut by 3 bases and J by 0 bases, with 18 bases left in between. Germline V CDR1 and CDR2: SGHRS, YFSETQ. This CDR3 is built from 17 residues.

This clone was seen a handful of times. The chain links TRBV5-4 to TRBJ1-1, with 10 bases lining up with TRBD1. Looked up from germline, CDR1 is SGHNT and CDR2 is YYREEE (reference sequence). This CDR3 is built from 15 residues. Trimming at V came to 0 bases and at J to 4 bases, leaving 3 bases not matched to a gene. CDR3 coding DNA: TGTGCCAGCAGCTTGGGACAGGGGGCCGGCACTGAAGCTTTCTTT. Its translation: CASSLGQGAGTEAFF.

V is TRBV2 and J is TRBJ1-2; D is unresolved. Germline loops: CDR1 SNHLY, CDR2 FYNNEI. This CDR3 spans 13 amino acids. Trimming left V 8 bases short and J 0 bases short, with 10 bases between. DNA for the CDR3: TGTGCCAGCGTCGGGGAAGCTAACTATGGCTACACCTTC. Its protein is CASVGEANYGYTF.

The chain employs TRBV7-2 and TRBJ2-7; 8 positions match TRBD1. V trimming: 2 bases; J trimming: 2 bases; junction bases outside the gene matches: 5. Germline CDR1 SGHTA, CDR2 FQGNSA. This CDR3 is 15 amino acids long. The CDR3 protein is CASSLRQQGAYEQYF. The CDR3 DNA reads TGTGCCAGCAGCTTAAGGCAACAGGGGGCCTACGAGCAGTACTTC.

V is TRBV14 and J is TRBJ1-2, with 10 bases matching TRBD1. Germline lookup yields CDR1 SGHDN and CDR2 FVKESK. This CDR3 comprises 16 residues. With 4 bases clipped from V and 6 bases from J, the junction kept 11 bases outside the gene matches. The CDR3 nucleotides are TGTGCCAGCAGCCCACGACAGGGGGCCCCTAATGATGGCTACACCTTC. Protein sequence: CASSPRQGAPNDGYTF.

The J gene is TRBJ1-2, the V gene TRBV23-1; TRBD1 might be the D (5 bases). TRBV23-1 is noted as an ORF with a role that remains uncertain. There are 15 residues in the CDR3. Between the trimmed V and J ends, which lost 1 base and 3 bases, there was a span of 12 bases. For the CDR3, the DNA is TGCGCCAGCAGTCAATATTGGGGCTACCACTATGGCTACACCTTC. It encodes CASSQYWGYHYGYTF.

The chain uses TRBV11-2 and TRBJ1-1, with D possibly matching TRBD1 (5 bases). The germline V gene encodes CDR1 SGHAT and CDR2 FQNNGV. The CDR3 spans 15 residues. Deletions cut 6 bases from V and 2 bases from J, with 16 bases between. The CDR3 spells CASRPIRGFNTEAFF. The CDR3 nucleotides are TGTGCCAGCAGACCCATTCGGGGGTTTAACACTGAAGCTTTCTTT.

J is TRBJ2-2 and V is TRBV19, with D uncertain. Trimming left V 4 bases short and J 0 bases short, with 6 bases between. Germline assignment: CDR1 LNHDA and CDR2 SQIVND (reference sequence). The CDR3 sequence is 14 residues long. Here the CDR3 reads CASSKDANTGELFF. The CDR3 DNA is TGTGCCAGTAGTAAAGACGCGAACACCGGGGAGCTGTTTTTT.

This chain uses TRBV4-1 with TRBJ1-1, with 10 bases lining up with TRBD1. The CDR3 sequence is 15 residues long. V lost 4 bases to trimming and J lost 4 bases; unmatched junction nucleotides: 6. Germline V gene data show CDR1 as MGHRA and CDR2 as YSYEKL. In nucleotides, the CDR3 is TGCGCCAGCAGCCGAACCGGGACAGGGGTCACTGAAGCTTTCTTT. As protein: CASSRTGTGVTEAFF.

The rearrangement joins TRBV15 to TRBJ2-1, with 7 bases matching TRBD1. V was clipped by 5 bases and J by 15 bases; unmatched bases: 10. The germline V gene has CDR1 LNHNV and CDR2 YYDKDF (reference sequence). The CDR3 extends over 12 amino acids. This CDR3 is CATSGDRVSRFF. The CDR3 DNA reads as TGTGCCACCAGCGGCGACAGGGTCTCACGGTTCTTC.

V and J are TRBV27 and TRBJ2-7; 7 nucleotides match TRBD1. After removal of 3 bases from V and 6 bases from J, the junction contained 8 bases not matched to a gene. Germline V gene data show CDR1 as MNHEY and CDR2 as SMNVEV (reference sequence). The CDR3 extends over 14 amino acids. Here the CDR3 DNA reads TGTGCCAGCAGTTTGGGGACAGCTCCACGCGAGCAGTACTTC. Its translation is CASSLGTAPREQYF.

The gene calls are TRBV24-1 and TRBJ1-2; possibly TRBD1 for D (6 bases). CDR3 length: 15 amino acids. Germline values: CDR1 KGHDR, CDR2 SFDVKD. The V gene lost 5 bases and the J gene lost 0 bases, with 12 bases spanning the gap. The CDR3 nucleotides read TGTGCCACCAGTGGGAACAGGGTCTCTAACTATGGCTACACCTTC. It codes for CATSGNRVSNYGYTF.

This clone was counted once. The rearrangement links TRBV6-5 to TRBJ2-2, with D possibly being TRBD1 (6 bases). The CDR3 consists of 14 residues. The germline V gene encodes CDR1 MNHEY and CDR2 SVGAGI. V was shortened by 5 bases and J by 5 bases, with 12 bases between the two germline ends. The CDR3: CASSTNRVTGELFF. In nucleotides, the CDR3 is TGTGCCAGCAGTACAAACAGGGTTACCGGGGAGCTGTTTTTT.

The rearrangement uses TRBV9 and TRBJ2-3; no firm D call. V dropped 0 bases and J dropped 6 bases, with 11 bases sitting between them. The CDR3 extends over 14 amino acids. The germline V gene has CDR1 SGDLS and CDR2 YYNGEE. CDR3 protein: CASSVGRNRDTQYF. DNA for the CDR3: TGTGCCAGCAGCGTAGGCAGGAATCGGGATACGCAGTATTTT.

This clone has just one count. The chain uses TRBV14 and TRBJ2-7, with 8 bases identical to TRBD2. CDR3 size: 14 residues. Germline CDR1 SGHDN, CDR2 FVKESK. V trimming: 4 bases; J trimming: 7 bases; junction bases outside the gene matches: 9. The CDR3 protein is CASSRLAWGGEQYF. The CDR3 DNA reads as TGTGCCAGCAGCCGACTAGCGTGGGGAGGGGAGCAGTACTTC.

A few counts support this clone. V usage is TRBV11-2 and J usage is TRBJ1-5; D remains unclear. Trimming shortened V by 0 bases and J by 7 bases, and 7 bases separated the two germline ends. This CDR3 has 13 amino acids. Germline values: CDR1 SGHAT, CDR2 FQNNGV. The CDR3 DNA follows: TGTGCCAGCAGCTTAGAACATTTACAGCCCCAGCATTTT. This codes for CASSLEHLQPQHF.

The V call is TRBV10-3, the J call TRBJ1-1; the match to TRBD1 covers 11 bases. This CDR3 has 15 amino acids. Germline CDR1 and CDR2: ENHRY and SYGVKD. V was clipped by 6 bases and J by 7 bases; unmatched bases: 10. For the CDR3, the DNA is TGTGCCATCAGCGGGGTGGACAGGGGGCTCGTTGAAGCTTTCTTT. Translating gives CAISGVDRGLVEAFF.

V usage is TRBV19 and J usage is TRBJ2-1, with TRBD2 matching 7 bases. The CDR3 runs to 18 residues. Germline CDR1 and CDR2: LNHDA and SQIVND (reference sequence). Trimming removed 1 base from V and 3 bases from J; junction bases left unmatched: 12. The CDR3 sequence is CASSIAWLAELLYNEQFF. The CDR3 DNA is TGTGCCAGTAGTATAGCTTGGCTAGCGGAGCTCCTCTACAATGAGCAGTTCTTC. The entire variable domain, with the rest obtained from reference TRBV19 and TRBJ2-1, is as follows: DGGITQSPKYLFRKEGQNVTLSCEQNLNHDAMYWYRQDPGQGLRLIYYSQIVNDFQKGDIAEGYSVSREKKESFPLTVTSAQKNPTAFYLCASSIAWLAELLYNEQFFGPGTRLTVL.

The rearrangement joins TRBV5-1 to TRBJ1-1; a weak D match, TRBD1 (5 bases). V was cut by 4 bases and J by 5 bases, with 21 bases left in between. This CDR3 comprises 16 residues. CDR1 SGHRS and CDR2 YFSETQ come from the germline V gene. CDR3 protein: CASSPSLGVGGTEAFF. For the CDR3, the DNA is TGCGCCAGCAGCCCAAGTTTGGGGGTAGGAGGGACTGAAGCTTTCTTT.

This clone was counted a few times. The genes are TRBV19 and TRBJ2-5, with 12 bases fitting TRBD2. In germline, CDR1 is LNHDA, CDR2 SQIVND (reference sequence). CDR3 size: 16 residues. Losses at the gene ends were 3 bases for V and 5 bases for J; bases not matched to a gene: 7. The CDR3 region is CASSMLAGGPRETQYF. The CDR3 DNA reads TGTGCCAGTAGTATGCTAGCGGGAGGGCCGCGGGAGACCCAGTACTTC.

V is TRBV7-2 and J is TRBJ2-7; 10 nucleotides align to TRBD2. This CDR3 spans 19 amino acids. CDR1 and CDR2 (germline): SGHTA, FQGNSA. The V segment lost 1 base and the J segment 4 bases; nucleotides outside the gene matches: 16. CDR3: CASSLGLAGGLASQYEQYF. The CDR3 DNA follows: TGTGCCAGCAGCTTAGGTTTAGCGGGAGGCCTGGCTTCCCAATACGAGCAGTACTTC. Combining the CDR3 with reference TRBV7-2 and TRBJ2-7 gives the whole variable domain GAGVSQSPSNKVTEKGKDVELRCDPISGHTALYWYRQSLGQGLEFLIYFQGNSAPDKSGLPSDRFSAERTGGSVSTLTIQRTQQEDSAVYLCASSLGLAGGLASQYEQYFGPGTRLTVT.

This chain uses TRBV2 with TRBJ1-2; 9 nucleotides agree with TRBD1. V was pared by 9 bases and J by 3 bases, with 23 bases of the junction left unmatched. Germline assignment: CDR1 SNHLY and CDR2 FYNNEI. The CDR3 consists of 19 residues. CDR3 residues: CARIVDSGTGTTVDYGYTF. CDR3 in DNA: TGTGCCAGAATTGTAGATTCCGGGACAGGGACTACGGTCGACTATGGCTACACCTTC.

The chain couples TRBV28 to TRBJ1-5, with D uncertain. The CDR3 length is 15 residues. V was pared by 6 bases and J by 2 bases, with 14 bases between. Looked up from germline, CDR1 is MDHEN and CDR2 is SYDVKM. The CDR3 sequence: CASSRLRRRNQPQHF. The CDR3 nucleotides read TGTGCCAGCAGCCGGTTGCGGCGGCGCAATCAGCCCCAGCATTTT.

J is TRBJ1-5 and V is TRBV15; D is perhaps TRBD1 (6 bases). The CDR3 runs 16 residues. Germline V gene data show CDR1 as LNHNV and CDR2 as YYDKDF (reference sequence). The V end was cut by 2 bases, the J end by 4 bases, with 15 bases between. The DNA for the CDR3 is TGTGCCACCAGCAGACCCCAGGGGTTACAGAATCAGCCCCAGCATTTT. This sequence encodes CATSRPQGLQNQPQHF.